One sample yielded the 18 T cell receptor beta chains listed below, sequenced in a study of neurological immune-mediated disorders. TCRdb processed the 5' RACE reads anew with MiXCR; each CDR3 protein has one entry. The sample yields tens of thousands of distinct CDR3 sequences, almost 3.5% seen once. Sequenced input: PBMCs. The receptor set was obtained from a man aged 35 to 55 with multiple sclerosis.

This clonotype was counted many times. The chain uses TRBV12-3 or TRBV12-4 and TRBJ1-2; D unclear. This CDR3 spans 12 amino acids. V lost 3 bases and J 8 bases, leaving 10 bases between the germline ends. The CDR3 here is CASSFGPEGYTF. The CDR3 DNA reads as TGTGCCAGCAGTTTCGGCCCGGAGGGCTACACCTTC.

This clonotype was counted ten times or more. CDR3 nucleotide sequence: TGCGCCAGCAGCTCCCCGCCAGGTGCTTATTCTGGGGCCAACGTCCTGACTTTC. Translating gives CASSSPPGAYSGANVLTF. The chain joins TRBV5-1 to TRBJ2-6; no clear D gene. CDR1 and CDR2 (germline): SGHRS, YFSETQ. Trimming took off 3 bases at V and 1 base at J, with 17 bases between the two ends. The CDR3 contains 18 residues.

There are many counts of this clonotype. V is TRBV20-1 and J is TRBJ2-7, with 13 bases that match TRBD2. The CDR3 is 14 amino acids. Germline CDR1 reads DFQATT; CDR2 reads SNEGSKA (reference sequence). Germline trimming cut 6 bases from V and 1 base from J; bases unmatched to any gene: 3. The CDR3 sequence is CSATTSGRSYEQYF. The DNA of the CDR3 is TGCAGTGCGACGACTAGCGGGAGGTCCTACGAGCAGTACTTC.

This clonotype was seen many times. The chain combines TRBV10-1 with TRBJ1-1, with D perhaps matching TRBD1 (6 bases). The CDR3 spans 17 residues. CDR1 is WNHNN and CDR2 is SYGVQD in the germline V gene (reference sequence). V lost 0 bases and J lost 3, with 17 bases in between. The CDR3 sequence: CASSESRRGPRDTEAFF. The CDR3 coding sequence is TGCGCCAGCAGTGAGTCGAGGCGGGGGCCGAGGGACACTGAAGCTTTCTTT.

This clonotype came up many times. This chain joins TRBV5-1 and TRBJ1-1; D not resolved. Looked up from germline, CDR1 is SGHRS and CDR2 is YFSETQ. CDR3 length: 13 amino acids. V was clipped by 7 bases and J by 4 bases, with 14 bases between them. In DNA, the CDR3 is TGCGCCAGCTTAGGAACCATGGGCACTGAAGCTTTCTTT. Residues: CASLGTMGTEAFF.

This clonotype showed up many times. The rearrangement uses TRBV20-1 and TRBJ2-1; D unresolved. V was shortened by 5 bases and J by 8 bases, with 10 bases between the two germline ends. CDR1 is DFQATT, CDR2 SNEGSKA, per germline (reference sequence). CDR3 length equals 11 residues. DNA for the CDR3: TGCAGTGCTTCTGATGGGGATGAGCAGTTCTTC. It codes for CSASDGDEQFF.

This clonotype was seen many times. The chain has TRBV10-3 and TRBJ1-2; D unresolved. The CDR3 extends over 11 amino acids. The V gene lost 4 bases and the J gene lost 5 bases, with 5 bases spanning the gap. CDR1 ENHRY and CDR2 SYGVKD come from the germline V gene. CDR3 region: CAISGGYGYTF. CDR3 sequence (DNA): TGTGCCATCAGTGGGGGATATGGCTACACCTTC.

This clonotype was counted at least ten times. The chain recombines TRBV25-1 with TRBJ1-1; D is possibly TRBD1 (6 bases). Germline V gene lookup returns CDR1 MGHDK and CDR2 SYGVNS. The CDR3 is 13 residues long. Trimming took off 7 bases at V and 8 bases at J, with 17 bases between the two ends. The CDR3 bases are TGTGCCAGCAACCCAACGGGGGCTCGAGAAGCTTTCTTT. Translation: CASNPTGAREAFF.

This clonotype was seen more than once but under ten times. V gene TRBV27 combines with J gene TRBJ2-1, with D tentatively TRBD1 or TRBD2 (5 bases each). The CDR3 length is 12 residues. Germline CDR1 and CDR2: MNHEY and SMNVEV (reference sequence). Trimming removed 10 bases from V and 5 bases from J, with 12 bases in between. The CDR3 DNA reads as TGTGCCACTTGGGACCCGCACAATGAGCAGTTCTTC. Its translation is CATWDPHNEQFF.

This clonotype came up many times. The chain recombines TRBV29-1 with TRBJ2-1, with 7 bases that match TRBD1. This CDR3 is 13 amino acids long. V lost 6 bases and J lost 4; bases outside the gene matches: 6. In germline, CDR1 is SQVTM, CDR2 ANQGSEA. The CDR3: CSVPGQNYNEQFF. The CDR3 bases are TGCAGCGTGCCGGGACAGAATTACAATGAGCAGTTCTTC.

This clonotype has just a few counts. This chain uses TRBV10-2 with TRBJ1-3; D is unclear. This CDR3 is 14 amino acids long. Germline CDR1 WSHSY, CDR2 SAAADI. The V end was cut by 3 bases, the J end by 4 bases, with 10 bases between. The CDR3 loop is CASSEYRSGNTIYF. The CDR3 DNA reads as TGCGCCAGCAGTGAATATAGATCCGGAAACACCATATATTTT.

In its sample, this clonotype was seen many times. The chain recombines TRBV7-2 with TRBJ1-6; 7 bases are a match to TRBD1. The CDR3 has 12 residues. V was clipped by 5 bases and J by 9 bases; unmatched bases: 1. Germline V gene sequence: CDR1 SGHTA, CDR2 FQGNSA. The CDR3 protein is CASSRTGSPLHF. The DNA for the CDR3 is TGTGCCAGCAGCCGGACAGGTTCACCCCTCCACTTT.

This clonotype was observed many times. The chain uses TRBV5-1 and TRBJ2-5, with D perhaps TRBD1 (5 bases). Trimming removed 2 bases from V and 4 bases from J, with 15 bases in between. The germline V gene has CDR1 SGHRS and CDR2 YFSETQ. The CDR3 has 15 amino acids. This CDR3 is CASSFQGIPRETQYF. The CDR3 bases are TGCGCCAGCAGCTTTCAGGGAATACCGAGAGAGACCCAGTACTTC.

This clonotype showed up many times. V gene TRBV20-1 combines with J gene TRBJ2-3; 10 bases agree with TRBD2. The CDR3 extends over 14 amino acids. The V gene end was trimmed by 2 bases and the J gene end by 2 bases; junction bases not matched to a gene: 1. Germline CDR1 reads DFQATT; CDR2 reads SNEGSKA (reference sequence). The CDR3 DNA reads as TGCAGTGCTAGACTAGCGGGGGCCACAGATACGCAGTATTTT. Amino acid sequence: CSARLAGATDTQYF.

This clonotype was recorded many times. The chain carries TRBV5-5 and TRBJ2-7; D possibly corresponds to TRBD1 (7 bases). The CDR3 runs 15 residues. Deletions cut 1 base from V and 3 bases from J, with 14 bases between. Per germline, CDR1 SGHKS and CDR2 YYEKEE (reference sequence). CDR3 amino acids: CASSLLATGNYEQYF. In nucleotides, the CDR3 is TGTGCCAGCAGCTTGCTAGCGACAGGGAACTACGAGCAGTACTTC.

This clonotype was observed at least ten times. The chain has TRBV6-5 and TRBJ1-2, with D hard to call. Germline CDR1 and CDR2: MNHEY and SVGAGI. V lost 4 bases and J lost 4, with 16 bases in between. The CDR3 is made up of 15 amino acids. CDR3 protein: CASSSRTIDGYGYTF. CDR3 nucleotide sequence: TGTGCCAGCAGTTCTCGGACTATCGACGGCTATGGCTACACCTTC.

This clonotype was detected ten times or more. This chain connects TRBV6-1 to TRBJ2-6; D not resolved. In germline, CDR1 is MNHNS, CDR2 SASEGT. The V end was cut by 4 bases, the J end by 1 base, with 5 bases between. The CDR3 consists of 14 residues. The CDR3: CASSVESGANVLTF. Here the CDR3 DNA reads TGTGCCAGCAGTGTAGAATCTGGGGCCAACGTCCTGACTTTC.

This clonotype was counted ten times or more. As DNA, the CDR3 is TGCAGTGCTAGTTTCGGGGGAATCTCTGGAAACACCATATATTTT. Amino acids: CSASFGGISGNTIYF. This rearrangement joins TRBV20-1 to TRBJ1-3; TRBD1 might be the D (5 bases). Trimming left V 3 bases short and J 0 bases short, with 12 bases between. Germline CDR1 is DFQATT and CDR2 is SNEGSKA (reference sequence). The CDR3 is 15 residues long.